This T cell receptor (beta chain) was observed in a study of control samples from healthy donors and cancer patients. The method was immunoSEQ multiplex PCR; TCRdb's version includes in-frame clones alone and lacks a portion of them. The data show 150,000 to 180,000 clones, 94% seen once. The CDR3 consists of 12 residues. With 3 bases removed from V and 11 bases from J, the gap between germline ends came to 16 bases. Germline V gene data show CDR1 as GTSNPN and CDR2 as SVGIG (reference sequence). The sequenced sample consisted of blood. The TCR originated in a middle-aged man in good health. This chain uses TRBV30 with TRBJ1-1, with D uncertain. The CDR3 protein is CAWSQSPSPAFF. The CDR3, as DNA: TGTGCCTGGAGCCAGAGCCCCTCTCCGGCTTTCTTT.